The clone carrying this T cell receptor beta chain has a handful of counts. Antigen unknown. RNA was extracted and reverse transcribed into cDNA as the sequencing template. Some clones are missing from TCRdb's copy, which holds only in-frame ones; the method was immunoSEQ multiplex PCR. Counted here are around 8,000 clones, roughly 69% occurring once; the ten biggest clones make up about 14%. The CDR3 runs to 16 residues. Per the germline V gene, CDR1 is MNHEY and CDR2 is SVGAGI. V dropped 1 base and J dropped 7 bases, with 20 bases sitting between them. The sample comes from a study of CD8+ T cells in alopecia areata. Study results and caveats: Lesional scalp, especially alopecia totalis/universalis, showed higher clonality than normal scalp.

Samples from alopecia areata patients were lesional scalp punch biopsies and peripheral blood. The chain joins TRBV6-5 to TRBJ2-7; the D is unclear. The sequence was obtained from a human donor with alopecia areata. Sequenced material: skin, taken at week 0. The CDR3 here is CASSYFAGFELREQYF. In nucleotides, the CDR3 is TGTGCCAGCAGTTACTTCGCCGGGTTTGAACTGAGGGAGCAGTACTTC.